This TCR beta chain was documented in a study of blood T cell repertoires in COVID-19. Per the study methods: Reference gene primer amplification gave nucleated cell count estimates. Repertoires were generated with immunoSEQ multiplex PCR, while TCRdb's copy carries only in-frame clones and drops some. D and trimming come from the DNA, and the V and J calls and clone size come from that table. Here the sample spans 130,000 to 150,000 clones, approximately 82% being singletons. The germline V gene encodes CDR1 SGHNT and CDR2 YENEEA. Losses at the gene ends were 0 bases for V and 4 bases for J; bases not matched to a gene: 10. The CDR3 consists of 18 residues.

The chain uses TRBV11-3 and TRBJ2-2, with 8 bases fitting TRBD1. This receptor was identified in a man aged 60 to 75 with active or convalescent COVID-19. The sample comprised peripheral blood. CDR3 nucleotide sequence: TGTGCCAGCAGCTTAGATTCGACAGGGGCCTATGGCACCGGGGAGCTGTTTTTT. It translates to CASSLDSTGAYGTGELFF.